A selection of T cell receptor beta chains follows, all from one sample in a study of tumor and adjacent non-tumor tissue in lung cancer. TCRdb reprocessed the multiplex PCR reads via MiXCR and lists one record per CDR3 protein. The table shows around 75,000 distinct CDR3 sequences, with about two thirds occurring only once. Sequencing was performed on distant non-tumor lung tissue. The origin of the receptors is a woman aged 45-60 years with non-small cell lung cancer. Each CDR3 is given with its conserved first and last residue. The D gene is left open where the match is weak. Expanded clones get a size class; other rows say once, few or many, or leave the size out.

>TRBJ2-1|NA|TRBV20-1|TRBD2
CSVRDFNGLAGVNEQFF
TGCAGTGTTAGAGATTTTAACGGACTAGCGGGAGTTAATGAGCAGTTCTTC
>TRBJ2-3|NA|TRBV20-1|NA
CSDRSGSGDTQYF
TGCAGTGATAGGTCTGGTTCTGGAGATACGCAGTATTTT
>TRBJ1-1|NA|TRBV7-9|NA
CASSPVDEEAFF
TGTGCCAGCAGCCCAGTAGATGAGGAAGCTTTCTTT
>TRBJ1-4|once|TRBV20-1|NA
CSARVQGHEKLFF
TGCAGTGCTAGAGTACAGGGACATGAAAAACTGTTTTTT
>TRBJ2-3|NA|TRBV11-1|NA
CASRGTGMDTHYF
TGTGCGAGCAGAGGGACTGGGATGGATACGCATTATTTT
>TRBJ2-5|NA|TRBV29-1|TRBD1
CSVEGDRRKLRNQETQYF
TGTAGCGTTGAAGGGGACAGGAGGAAGCTGCGAAACCAAGAGACCCAGTACTTC
>TRBJ2-2|many|TRBV12-3/TRBV12-4|TRBD2
CASTPTSAGSGELFF
TGTGCCAGCACCCCGACTAGCGCGGGGTCCGGGGAGCTGTTTTTT
>TRBJ2-2|NA|TRBV10-3|TRBD2
CGISEFVPSGSNTGELFF
TGTGGCATCAGTGAGTTCGTTCCTAGCGGCTCAAACACCGGGGAGTTGTTTTTT
>TRBJ1-6|many|TRBV5-1|TRBD1
CASSIEPGQTARLYNSPLHF
TGCGCCAGCAGCATTGAACCGGGACAGACTGCACGCTTGTATAATTCACCCCTCCACTTT
>TRBJ2-5|NA|TRBV20-1|NA
CGAIHEPRETQYF
TGCGGTGCAATACACGAACCAAGGGAGACCCAGTACTTC
>TRBJ1-3|NA|TRBV12-3/TRBV12-4|NA
CASSPWASGNTIYF
TGTGCCAGCAGTCCCTGGGCTTCTGGAAACACCATATATTTT
>TRBJ2-1|many|TRBV29-1|TRBD1
CSVWTGNWHEQFF
TGCAGCGTGTGGACAGGGAATTGGCATGAGCAGTTCTTC
>TRBJ2-5|NA|TRBV6-6|NA
CTSSYAGRAETQYF
TGTACCAGCAGTTATGCAGGAAGGGCGGAGACCCAGTATTTC
>TRBJ2-5|NA|TRBV30|NA
CAWSPGTQDTQYF
TGTGCCTGGAGTCCTGGGACTCAAGATACCCAGTACTTC
>TRBJ1-6|once|TRBV20-1|NA
CSGTQDSNSPLHF
TGCAGTGGTACACAGGACTCGAATTCACCCCTCCACTTT
>TRBJ2-1|NA|TRBV5-1|TRBD2
CASSQGTSGRNEQFF
TGCGCCAGCAGCCAAGGGACTAGCGGGAGAAATGAGCAGTTCTTC
>TRBJ1-5|NA|TRBV11-3|TRBD1
CAISFPQGCNQPQHF
TGTGCCATCAGCTTCCCACAGGGGTGCAATCAGCCCCAGCATTTT
>TRBJ2-7|NA|TRBV6-1|TRBD2
CASSEETSGSYEQYF
TGCGCCAGCAGTGAAGAGACTAGCGGCTCCTACGAGCAGTACTTC
>TRBJ1-5|NA|TRBV12-3/TRBV12-4|NA
CASSLGGAYGNQSQHF
TGTGCCAGTAGTTTGGGGGGAGCTTATGGCAATCAGTCCCAGCATTTT
>TRBJ2-3|NA|TRBV13|TRBD2
CASSLGDSGRAHTQCF
TGTGCCAGCAGCTTAGGAGATAGCGGGAGGGCACATACGCAGTGTTTT
>TRBJ2-2|once|TRBV6-5|NA
CASTPGAAGELFF
TGTGCCAGCACCCCTGGTGCTGCCGGGGAGTTGTTTTTT
>TRBJ1-5|NA|TRBV28|TRBD1
CASESSTGWVQPQHF
TGTGCTAGCGAATCCTCGACAGGGTGGGTTCAGCCCCAGCATTTT
>TRBJ2-6|NA|TRBV4-3|NA
CASSQDQFGTGAPGANVPTF
NA
>TRBJ1-4|few|TRBV27|NA
CASSLWGTTNEKLFF
TGTGCCAGCAGTTTATGGGGAACAACTAATGAAAAACTGTTTTTT
>TRBJ2-5|NA|TRBV6-1|NA
CASRGTWQETQYF
TGTGCCAGCAGAGGGACATGGCAAGAAACCCAGTACTTC
>TRBJ2-1|hyperexpanded|TRBV11-1|NA
CASSLPPLDEQFF
TGTGCCAGCAGCTTACCTCCGCTGGATGAGCAGTTCTTC
>TRBJ1-5|NA|TRBV11-1|NA
CASSFSLGCSQPQHF
TGTGCCAGCAGCTTTTCACTGGGGTGCAGTCAGCCCCAGCATTTT
>TRBJ2-6|NA|TRBV20-1|TRBD1
CSANGQDPISGANVLAF
TGCAGTGCTAATGGACAGGACCCGATCTCTGGGGCCAACGTCCTGGCTTTC
>TRBJ2-7|NA|TRBV18|TRBD2
CASSLGSAGPTSYEHYF
TGTGCCAGCTCCCTAGGGTCAGCGGGGCCCACCTCCTACGAGCATTACTTC
>TRBJ1-1|once|TRBV6-6|TRBD1
CASTPGGQADTEAVF
TGTGCAAGCACACCTGGAGGACAGGCAGACACTGAAGCTGTCTTT
>TRBJ2-2|many|TRBV6-2/TRBV6-3|TRBD1
CASSYLDRGNTGELFF
TGTGCCAGCAGTTACCTTGACAGGGGGAACACCGGGGAGCTGTTTTTT
>TRBJ1-1|NA|TRBV20-1|TRBD1
CIASTGRNTEAFF
TGCATTGCTTCGACAGGGAGGAACACTGAAGCTTTCTTT
>TRBJ2-2|NA|TRBV7-9|TRBD2
CTSSSGTDIGELFF
TGTACCAGCAGTAGCGGGACCGACATCGGGGAGCTGTTTTTT
>TRBJ2-7|NA|TRBV6-1|NA
CANREDNKVYEQYF
TGTGCCAACAGGGAAGATAACAAGGTCTACGAGCAGTACTTC
>TRBJ1-3|NA|TRBV4-1|NA
CASSQRRGTPGNTVYF
TGCGCCAGCAGCCAAAGGAGGGGTACCCCCGGAAACACCGTATATTTT
>TRBJ2-2|NA|TRBV6-6|NA
CVSRFGDPGELFF
TGTGTCAGCAGATTCGGGGATCCCGGGGAGCTGTTTTTT
>TRBJ2-1|NA|TRBV11-2|NA
CASRSERSSEFF
TGTGCCAGTAGATCAGAGCGGAGTTCGGAGTTCTTC
>TRBJ1-1|NA|TRBV4-3|TRBD1
CANRQGPGQGSTEAFF
TGCGCCAACAGGCAAGGGCCGGGACAGGGTTCCACTGAAGCTTTCTTT
>TRBJ1-6|NA|TRBV14|NA
CASSQAGSSPLHF
TGTGCCAGCAGCCAAGCGGGGTCTTCACCCCTCCACTTT
>TRBJ2-1|NA|TRBV11-1|NA
CASCLPPLDKQSF
TGTGCCAGCTGCTTACCTCCGCTGGATAAGCAGTCCTTC
>TRBJ2-7|NA|TRBV6-1|NA
CASSWLTGNDEQYF
TGTGCCAGCAGTTGGCTAACGGGCAACGACGAGCAGTACTTC
>TRBJ2-1|NA|TRBV11-2|NA
CASNKEGEGYDEQFF
TGTGCCAGCAACAAAGAGGGAGAGGGCTACGATGAGCAGTTCTTC
>TRBJ2-1|once|TRBV21-1|NA
CASSRDRLRHSEQFF
TGTGCCAGCAGCAGAGACAGACTGCGGCATAGTGAGCAGTTCTTC
>TRBJ2-5|NA|TRBV29-1|TRBD2
CSVALNSGRIVDTQYF
TGCAGCGTTGCGCTCAATAGCGGGAGGATTGTGGATACCCAGTACTTC
>TRBJ1-2|NA|TRBV29-1|NA
CSIKGTSYGYTF
TGCAGCATTAAGGGGACATCCTATGGCTACACCTTC
>TRBJ2-3|NA|TRBV6-1|TRBD2
CASSEAGGSGTDTQYF
TGTGCCAGCAGTGAAGCGGGAGGGAGCGGCACAGATACGCAGTATTTT